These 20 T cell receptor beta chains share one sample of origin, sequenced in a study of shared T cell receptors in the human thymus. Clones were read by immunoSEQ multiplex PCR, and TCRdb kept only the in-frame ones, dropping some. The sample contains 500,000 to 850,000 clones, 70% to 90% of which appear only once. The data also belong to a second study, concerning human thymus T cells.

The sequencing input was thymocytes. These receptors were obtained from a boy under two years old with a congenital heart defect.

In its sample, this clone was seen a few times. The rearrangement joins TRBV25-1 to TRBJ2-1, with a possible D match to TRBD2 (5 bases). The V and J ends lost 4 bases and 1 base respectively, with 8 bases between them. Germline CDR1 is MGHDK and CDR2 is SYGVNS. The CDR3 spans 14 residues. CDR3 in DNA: TGTGCCAGCAGTGGGACTTCTTCCTACAATGAGCAGTTCTTC. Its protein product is CASSGTSSYNEQFF.

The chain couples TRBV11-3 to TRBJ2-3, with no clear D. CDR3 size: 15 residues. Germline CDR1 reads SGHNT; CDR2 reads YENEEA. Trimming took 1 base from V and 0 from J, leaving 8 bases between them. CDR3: CASSLVATSTDTQYF. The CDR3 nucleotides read TGTGCCAGCAGCTTAGTTGCGACTAGCACAGATACGCAGTATTTT.

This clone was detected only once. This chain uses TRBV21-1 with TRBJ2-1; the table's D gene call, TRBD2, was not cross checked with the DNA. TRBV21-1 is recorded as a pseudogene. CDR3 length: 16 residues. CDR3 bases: TGTGCCAGCAGAGAACGGGACTCGAGCTCCTACAATGAGCAGTTCTTC. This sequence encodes CASRERDSSSYNEQFF.

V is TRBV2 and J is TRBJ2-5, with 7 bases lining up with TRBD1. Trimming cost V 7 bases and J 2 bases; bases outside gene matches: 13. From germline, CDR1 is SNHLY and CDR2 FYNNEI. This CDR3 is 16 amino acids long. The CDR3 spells CASIRPRGTEQETQYF. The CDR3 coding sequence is TGTGCCAGCATCCGACCCAGGGGGACAGAGCAAGAGACCCAGTACTTC.

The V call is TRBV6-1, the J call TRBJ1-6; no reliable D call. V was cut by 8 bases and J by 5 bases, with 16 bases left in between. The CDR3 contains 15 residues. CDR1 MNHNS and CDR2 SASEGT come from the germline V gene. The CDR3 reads CASGPGILDNSPLHF. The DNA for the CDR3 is TGTGCCAGCGGGCCCGGTATCCTCGATAATTCACCCCTCCACTTT.

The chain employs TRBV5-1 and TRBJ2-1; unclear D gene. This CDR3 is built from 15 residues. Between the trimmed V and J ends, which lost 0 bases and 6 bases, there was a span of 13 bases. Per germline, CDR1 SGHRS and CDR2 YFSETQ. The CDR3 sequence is CASSLGRESPNEQFF. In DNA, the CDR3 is TGCGCCAGCAGCTTGGGCCGCGAAAGCCCCAATGAGCAGTTCTTC.

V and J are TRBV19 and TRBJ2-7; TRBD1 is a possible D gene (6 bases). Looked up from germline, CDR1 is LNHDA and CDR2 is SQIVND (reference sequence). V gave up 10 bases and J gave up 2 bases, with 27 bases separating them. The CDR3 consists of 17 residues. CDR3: CATTASGSRQGTYEQYF. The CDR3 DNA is TGTGCCACTACCGCCTCGGGGAGTCGCCAGGGGACCTACGAGCAGTACTTC.

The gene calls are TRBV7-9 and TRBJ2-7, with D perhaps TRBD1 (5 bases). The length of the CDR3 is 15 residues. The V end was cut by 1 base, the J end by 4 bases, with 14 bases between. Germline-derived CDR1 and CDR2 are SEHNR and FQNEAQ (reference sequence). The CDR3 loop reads CASSLGRELEYEQYF. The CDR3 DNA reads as TGTGCCAGCAGCTTAGGCAGGGAACTTGAATACGAGCAGTACTTC.

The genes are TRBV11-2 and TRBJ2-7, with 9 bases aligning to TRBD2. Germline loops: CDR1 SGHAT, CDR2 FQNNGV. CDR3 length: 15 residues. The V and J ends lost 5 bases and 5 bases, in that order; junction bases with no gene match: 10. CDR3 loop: CASSPIAGVIDEQYF. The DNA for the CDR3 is TGTGCCAGCAGCCCCATAGCGGGGGTAATCGACGAGCAGTACTTC.

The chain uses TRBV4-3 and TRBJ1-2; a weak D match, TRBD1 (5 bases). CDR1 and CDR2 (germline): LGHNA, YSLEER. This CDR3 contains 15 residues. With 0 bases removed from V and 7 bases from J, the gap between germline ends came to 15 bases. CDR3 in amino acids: CASSQEDMPFLGYTF. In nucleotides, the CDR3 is TGCGCCAGCAGCCAAGAGGACATGCCCTTCCTTGGCTACACCTTC.

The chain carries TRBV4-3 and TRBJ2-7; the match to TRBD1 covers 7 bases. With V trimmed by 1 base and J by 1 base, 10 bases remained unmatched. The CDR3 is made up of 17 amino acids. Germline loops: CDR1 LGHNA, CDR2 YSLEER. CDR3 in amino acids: CASSQGAPGQNSYEQYF. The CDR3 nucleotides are TGCGCCAGCAGCCAAGGGGCCCCGGGACAGAATTCCTACGAGCAGTACTTC.

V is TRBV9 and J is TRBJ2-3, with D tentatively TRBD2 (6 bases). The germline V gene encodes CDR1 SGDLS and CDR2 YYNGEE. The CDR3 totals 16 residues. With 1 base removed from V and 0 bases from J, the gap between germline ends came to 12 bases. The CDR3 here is CASSVSTGVSTDTQYF. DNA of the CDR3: TGTGCCAGCAGCGTATCAACGGGGGTTAGCACAGATACGCAGTATTTT.

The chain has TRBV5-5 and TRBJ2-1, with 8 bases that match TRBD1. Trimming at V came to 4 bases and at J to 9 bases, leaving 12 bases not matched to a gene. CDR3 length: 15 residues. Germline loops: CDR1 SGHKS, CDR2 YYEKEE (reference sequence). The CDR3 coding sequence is TGTGCCAGCAGCCCCTCGGCAGGGGGCTATAGTGAGCAGTTCTTC. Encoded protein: CASSPSAGGYSEQFF.

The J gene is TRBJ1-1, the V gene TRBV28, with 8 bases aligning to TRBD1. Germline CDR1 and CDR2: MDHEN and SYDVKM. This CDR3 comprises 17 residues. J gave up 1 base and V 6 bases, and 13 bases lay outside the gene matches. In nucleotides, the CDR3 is TGTGCCAGCAGCCTACGGACAGGGAGGGGAGGGAACACTGAAGCTTTCTTT. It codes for CASSLRTGRGGNTEAFF.

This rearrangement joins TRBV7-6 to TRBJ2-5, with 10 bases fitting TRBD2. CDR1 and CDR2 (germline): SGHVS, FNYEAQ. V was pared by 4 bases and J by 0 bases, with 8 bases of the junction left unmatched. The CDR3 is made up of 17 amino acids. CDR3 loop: CASSSFPSGGHQETQYF. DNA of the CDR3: TGTGCCAGCAGCTCATTCCCTAGCGGGGGCCACCAAGAGACCCAGTACTTC.

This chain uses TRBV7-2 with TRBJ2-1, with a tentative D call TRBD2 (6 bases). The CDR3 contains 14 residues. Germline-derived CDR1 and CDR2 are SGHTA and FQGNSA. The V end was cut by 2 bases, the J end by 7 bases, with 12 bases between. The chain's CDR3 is CASSLTPGRNEQFF. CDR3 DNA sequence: TGTGCCAGCAGCTTAACCCCAGGGAGGAATGAGCAGTTCTTC.

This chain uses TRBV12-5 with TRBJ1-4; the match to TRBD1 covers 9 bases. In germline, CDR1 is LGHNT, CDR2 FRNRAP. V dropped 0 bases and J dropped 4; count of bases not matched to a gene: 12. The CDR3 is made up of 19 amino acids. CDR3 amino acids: CASGLVTGDRAQINEKLFF. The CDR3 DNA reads TGTGCTAGTGGTTTGGTAACTGGGGACAGGGCCCAGATTAATGAAAAACTGTTTTTT.

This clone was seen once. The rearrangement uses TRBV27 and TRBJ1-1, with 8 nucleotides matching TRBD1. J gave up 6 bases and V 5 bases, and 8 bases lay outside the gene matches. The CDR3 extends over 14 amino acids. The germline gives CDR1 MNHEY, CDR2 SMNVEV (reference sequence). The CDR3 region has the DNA TGTGCCAGCAGTACAACCGGGACAGGCGCTGAAGCTTTCTTT. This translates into CASSTTGTGAEAFF.

This CDR3 reads CASSLAVKNIQYF. CDR3 DNA sequence: TGTGCCAGCAGCTTAGCCGTTAAAAACATTCAGTACTTC. This rearrangement joins TRBV11-2 to TRBJ2-4; D is unclear. Germline CDR1 reads SGHAT; CDR2 reads FQNNGV. V was trimmed by 1 base and J by 4 bases, leaving 5 bases between them. This CDR3 is 13 amino acids long.

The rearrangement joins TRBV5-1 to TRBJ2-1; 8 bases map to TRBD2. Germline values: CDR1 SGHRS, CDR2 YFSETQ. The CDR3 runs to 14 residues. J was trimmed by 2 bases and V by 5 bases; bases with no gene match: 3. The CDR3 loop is CASRHGGAYNEQFF. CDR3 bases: TGCGCCAGCAGACACGGGGGGGCCTACAATGAGCAGTTCTTC.